These T cell receptor beta chains were read from a single sample in a study of blood T cell repertoires in COVID-19. Method: immunoSEQ multiplex PCR; TCRdb's copy keeps in-frame clones and lacks some. In the table there are more than 250,000 clones, 87% of which are singletons. Sequencing used peripheral blood. All receptors derive from a man between 45 and 60 years old with active or convalescent COVID-19. CDR3s include the opening cysteine and the closing phenylalanine or tryptophan. Fields, in order: D gene, clone size, V gene, J gene, CDR3 DNA, CDR3 protein. The D gene is left open where the match is weak. Size is stated for part of the rows, as once, few or many counts, or as a class when the clone is expanded.

.	.	TRBV12-3/TRBV12-4	TRBJ2-1	TGTGCCAGCAGTTTCGGGGGCTACAATGAGCAGTTCTTC	CASSFGGYNEQFF
.	.	TRBV19	TRBJ1-2	TGTGCCAGTACCATGGGGCCAGATGGCTACACCTTC	CASTMGPDGYTF
.	.	TRBV6-5	TRBJ2-2	TGTGCCAGCAGTTACAGGCAGACAAGATCCACCGGGGAGCTGTTTTTT	CASSYRQTRSTGELFF
.	.	TRBV18	TRBJ1-3	TGTGCCAGCTCACTCCTCTCTGGAAACACCATATATTTT	CASSLLSGNTIYF
TRBD1	.	TRBV9	TRBJ1-5	TGTGCCAGCAGCGTGGGACAGGGATATCAGCCCCAGCATTTT	CASSVGQGYQPQHF
TRBD1	.	TRBV28	TRBJ2-1	TGTGCCAGCAGTTTGAGTAGAGGGAGACAGGGGCCTACCGAGCAGTTCTTC	CASSLSRGRQGPTEQFF
.	.	TRBV18	TRBJ2-1	TGTGCCAGCTCACCCGGGACACTAATATACAATGAGCAGTTCTTC	CASSPGTLIYNEQFF
TRBD2	.	TRBV7-2	TRBJ2-7	TGTGCCAGCAGCTTAGGCCTAGCGGGGCCCTACGAGCAGTACTTC	CASSLGLAGPYEQYF
.	.	TRBV19	TRBJ2-2	TGTGCCAGTAGTATGCCTGACTTGGGTACCGGGGAGCTGTTTTTT	CASSMPDLGTGELFF
.	.	TRBV30	TRBJ1-6	TGTGCCTGGGCCCAGGGACACTATAATTCACCCCTCCACTTT	CAWAQGHYNSPLHF
TRBD1	.	TRBV7-7	TRBJ2-5	TGTGCTAGCAGCTTAAGGTGGGGAACAGGGGCGGAGACCCAGTACTTC	CASSLRWGTGAETQYF
TRBD1	.	TRBV5-1	TRBJ1-2	TGCGCCAGCAGCATCGGACAGGGGGCCGACTATGGCTACACCTTC	CASSIGQGADYGYTF
TRBD1	.	TRBV5-1	TRBJ1-3	TGCGCCAGCAGCTTGGGAGGGGGCACAGGAAACACCATATATTTT	CASSLGGGTGNTIYF
TRBD2	few	TRBV2	TRBJ2-1	TGTGCCAGCAGTTTCGGGAGGCAGAATGAGCAGTTCTTC	CASSFGRQNEQFF
.	.	TRBV13	TRBJ2-7	TGTGCCAGCAGCTTCGGGAGCGAGCAGTACTTC	CASSFGSEQYF
TRBD1	.	TRBV7-9	TRBJ1-1	TGTGCCAGCAGCCCGTACCCCGGGACAGCGGAGGCTTTCTTT	CASSPYPGTAEAFF
TRBD1	.	TRBV4-3	TRBJ1-5	TGCGCCAGCAGCCAGGGACCGGGACAGGGTGACAATCAGCCCCAGCATTTT	CASSQGPGQGDNQPQHF
.	.	TRBV5-1	TRBJ2-5	TGCGCCAGCAGCTTAGCAGGCCCCTTCCAAGAGACCCAGTACTTC	CASSLAGPFQETQYF
.	.	TRBV5-1	TRBJ1-2	TGCGCCAGCAGCCCGTCGGTTGGGACAAGCTATGGCTACACCTTC	CASSPSVGTSYGYTF
.	.	TRBV4-3	TRBJ1-1	TGCGCCAGCAGCCTGCGGCCCGAACGTCTTGTCTTT	CASSLRPERLVF
.	once	TRBV2	TRBJ1-5	TGTGCCAGCAGTCCCCCTAATCAGCCCCAGCATTTT	CASSPPNQPQHF
TRBD1	.	TRBV30	TRBJ1-2	TGTGCCTGGAGTGTACTCGACAGGGTTTCAGGGGGCTACACCTTC	CAWSVLDRVSGGYTF
.	.	TRBV30	TRBJ1-1	TGTGCCTGGAGTGTAGTAGGAGGGGCAAAAGCTTTCTTT	CAWSVVGGAKAFF
TRBD1	.	TRBV5-5	TRBJ2-3	TGTGCCAGCAGCACAGGGACAGGGGGCAATACGCAGTATTTT	CASSTGTGGNTQYF
TRBD1	.	TRBV5-5	TRBJ2-2	TGTGCCAGCAGCCCCACAGGGGCCTCTAGCACCGGGGAGCTGTTTTTT	CASSPTGASSTGELFF
TRBD2	.	TRBV5-1	TRBJ2-1	TGCGCCAGCAGCTTGGTAGCGGGGGGCTTCAATGAGCAGTTCTTC	CASSLVAGGFNEQFF
TRBD1	.	TRBV7-8	TRBJ1-5	TGTGCCAGCAGCCCCGGGACAGGGAATCAGCCCCAGCATTTT	CASSPGTGNQPQHF
TRBD2	.	TRBV11-2	TRBJ2-1	TGTGCCAGCAGCTTTAGACTAGCGGACTCCTACAATGAGCAGTTCTTC	CASSFRLADSYNEQFF
.	.	TRBV6-5	TRBJ2-2	TGTGCCAGCGGCCTACAGGATAACACCGGGGAGCTGTTTTTT	CASGLQDNTGELFF
TRBD1	once	TRBV13	TRBJ2-1	TGTGCCAGCAGCCGCCGGGACAGTCGGAATGAGCAGTTCTTC	CASSRRDSRNEQFF
.	.	TRBV3-1/TRBV3-2	TRBJ1-1	TGTGCCAGCAGCCAGCCCGGACAAAACTTTGAAGCTTTCTTT	CASSQPGQNFEAFF
.	.	TRBV7-2	TRBJ2-1	TGTGCCAGCAGCTCCAACAGGGAACCGAATGAGCAGTTCTTC	CASSSNREPNEQFF
TRBD1	.	TRBV5-1	TRBJ1-2	TGCGCCAGCAGCTTAACAGGGGGCCTCAACTATGGCTACACCTTC	CASSLTGGLNYGYTF
.	.	TRBV4-1	TRBJ1-2	TGCGCCAGCAGCCAAGATCCCTACTATGGCTACACCTTC	CASSQDPYYGYTF
.	.	TRBV11-2	TRBJ2-7	TGTGCCAGCAGCCGGGGAGAGCTATACTCCTACGAGCAGTACTTC	CASSRGELYSYEQYF
.	.	TRBV6-5	TRBJ1-1	TGTGCCAGCCACAGGGACGCTGAAGCTTTCTTT	CASHRDAEAFF
TRBD1	.	TRBV5-1	TRBJ1-1	TGCGCCAGCAGCTACCTGGGGACAGGGATAGACACTGAAGCTTTCTTT	CASSYLGTGIDTEAFF
TRBD2	.	TRBV18	TRBJ2-1	TGTGCCAGCTCACCAGAGACTAGCGGGTACAATGAGCAGTTCTTC	CASSPETSGYNEQFF
TRBD1	.	TRBV4-3	TRBJ2-3	TGCGCCAGCAGCCAAGATACAGGGGGTTTCGCAGATACGCAGTATTTT	CASSQDTGGFADTQYF
TRBD2	once	TRBV10-3	TRBJ2-1	TGTGCCATCAGTCCTGTAGCGGGAGAAGGTTACAATGAGCAGTTCTTC	CAISPVAGEGYNEQFF
.	.	TRBV6-5	TRBJ1-3	TGTGCCAGCGAGGAGGGGTATGGCTCTGGAAACACCATATATTTT	CASEEGYGSGNTIYF
.	once	TRBV7-9	TRBJ1-4	TGTGCCAGCAGCTCCCCGGAGGGCATTAATGAAAAACTGTTTTTT	CASSSPEGINEKLFF
.	.	TRBV5-1	TRBJ1-4	TGCGCCAGCAGCTTGCAGGCAACTAATGAAAAACTGTTTTTT	CASSLQATNEKLFF